This T cell receptor (beta chain) was documented in a study of CD8 T cells in ankylosing spondylitis. This clonotype has a count of ten or more. Germline values: CDR1 DFQATT, CDR2 SNEGSKA (reference sequence). The CDR3 consists of 11 residues. V lost 6 bases and J lost 2, with 7 bases in between. TCRdb analysed the 5' RACE reads with MiXCR anew, one entry per CDR3 protein. The sample has roughly 250,000 distinct CDR3 sequences, about 11% seen once; the top ten hold roughly 2.5%. The receptor was derived from a male donor with ankylosing spondylitis or in good health (not recorded which). The sample consisted of blood, either unsorted or a sorted T cell fraction (not recorded which). The chain carries TRBV20-1 and TRBJ1-2; D call uncertain. CDR3 protein: CSAPVNYGYTF. In nucleotides, the CDR3 is TGCAGTGCACCGGTGAACTATGGCTACACCTTC.